This TCR beta chain was sequenced during a study of blood T cell repertoires in COVID-19 (dated by TCRdb to 2018 to 2021). Describing the broader study: Samples from collaborators originated in the United States, Italy and Spain and spanned both the acute and convalescent phases of COVID-19. The prospective study material was composed of cDNA or gDNA derived from T cells, B-cell-depleted T cells, or PBMCs. The samples were drawn from the first 160 participants of the ongoing ImmuneRACE study and from some 1,300 subjects provided by 6 global collaborators. The repertoires were released in a freely available public database intended as a resource for research on the immune response to SARS-CoV-2. The dataset comprised deeply sampled blood TCRbeta repertoires from subjects exposed to, actively infected with, or recovered from COVID-19. Where available, HLA class I and class II types were obtained from metadata supplied by the sample provider rather than from assay-based typing. Nearly every sample came with metadata listing a de-identified subject ID, COVID-19 status, age in years and sex. The paper as a whole reports these results and caveats: The amount of clinical and demographic metadata varied by source and participant and was provided uncurated.

The immunoSEQ Assay, a bias-controlled multiplex PCR, was used to amplify TCRbeta CDR3 regions from genomic DNA. On the study's bioinformatics: The number of nucleated cells in each sample was estimated by amplification of reference gene primers within the assay. To quantify the absolute abundance of each unique TCRbeta CDR3 rearrangement, sequence reads were collapsed and filtered. For each sample, productive Simpson clonality was calculated as the square root of Simpson's diversity index across productive rearrangements. The immuneACCESS repertoire file appears here via TCRdb, limited to in-frame rearrangements. These files lack a portion of the clones; in checked studies, under half of the deficit traces to unresolved V genes, and the cause of the others is not known. For V, J and clone size, that table is used; D and trimming come from the DNA. The sample data list about 68,000 clones, and 84% of these were observed just once. Clones ranked in the top ten supply about 10% of the sample.

On this clone itself: It has no known antigen specificity. Nothing much larger sits one base from this clone, and base qualities are not available.

Whole blood was collected in K2EDTA tubes by collaborating institutions according to the institutions' own protocols. For TCRbeta analysis, collaborator samples were shipped as frozen whole blood, as isolated PBMCs, or as DNA extracted from either sample type. Sequencing was performed on peripheral blood. The receptor was isolated from a man aged 50-60 years with active COVID-19.

The CDR3 here reads CAWRLTGPGQPQHF. The DNA reads as follows: TGTGCCTGGAGGCTAACAGGGCCGGGTCAGCCCCAGCATTTT. The chain is encoded by TRBV30 joined to TRBJ1-5; TRBD1 is a possible D gene, resting on 6 matching bases. CDR1 and CDR2, looked up from the germline V gene (reference sequence), are GTSNPN and SVGIG. The CDR3, from cysteine to phenylalanine, totals 14 residues. The DNA shown is the 42-base CDR3, in frame from base 1. Trimming costs V 3 bases and J 6 bases, and their ends lie 15 bases apart.